These 20 T cell receptor beta chains came from one sample sequenced in a study of PD-1 blockade in classical Hodgkin lymphoma. All trial patients relapsed after autologous stem cell transplantation. Assay: immunoSEQ multiplex PCR; the TCRdb copy retains only in-frame clones and omits some. The sample holds 43,000 or so clones; about 90% are singletons and the top ten take about 9.8%. The sample here was peripheral blood mononuclear cells (PBMCs), taken at baseline. All receptors come from a human donor with classical Hodgkin lymphoma.

The chain combines TRBV13 with TRBJ2-7; 14 bases line up with TRBD2. V shed 3 bases, J shed 4 bases, and the junction held 2 bases outside the gene matches. The CDR3 has 15 residues. The V gene's germline CDR1 is PRHDT and CDR2 FYEKMQ (reference sequence). CDR3 bases: TGTGCCAGCAGCTTTGGGACTAGCGGGAGTTACGAGCAGTACTTC. Its protein product is CASSFGTSGSYEQYF.

The CDR3 nucleotides are TGCGCCAGCAGCTTGGCCGCTGCGGGAGGGTCGGAGACCCAGTACTTC. As protein: CASSLAAAGGSETQYF. This chain uses TRBV5-1 with TRBJ2-5, with 9 bases that match TRBD2. The CDR3 consists of 16 residues. V lost 0 bases to trimming and J lost 5 bases; unmatched junction nucleotides: 8. Germline CDR1 reads SGHRS; CDR2 reads YFSETQ.

The chain employs TRBV6-5 and TRBJ2-3; no firm D call. The V and J ends lost 2 bases and 6 bases respectively, with 9 bases between them. The V gene's germline CDR1 is MNHEY and CDR2 SVGAGI. This CDR3 is 13 amino acids long. The CDR3 nucleotides read TGTGCCAGCAGTTACGGAGTTTCTGATACGCAGTATTTT. This gives the protein CASSYGVSDTQYF.

This chain's CDR3 is CASSVPLAGRGGAPDTQYF. CDR3 DNA sequence: TGTGCCAGCAGCGTCCCACTAGCGGGACGGGGGGGAGCCCCAGATACGCAGTATTTT. This chain joins TRBV9 and TRBJ2-3; 10 bases map to TRBD2. The V gene's germline CDR1 is SGDLS and CDR2 YYNGEE. The trim removed 2 bases at V and 4 bases at J, leaving 16 bases unmatched. The CDR3 spans 19 residues.

V is TRBV7-9 and J is TRBJ2-7; 9 bases align to TRBD1. The V gene's germline CDR1 is SEHNR and CDR2 FQNEAQ (reference sequence). The CDR3 runs 15 residues. Trimming removed 2 bases from V and 4 bases from J; junction bases left unmatched: 6. The DNA of the CDR3 is TGTGCCAGCAGCTTACCCGGGACAGGGCTTTACGAGCAGTACTTC. Its translation: CASSLPGTGLYEQYF. The whole variable domain, filled in from reference TRBV7-9 and TRBJ2-7, reads DTGVSQNPRHKITKRGQNVTFRCDPISEHNRLYWYRQTLGQGPEFLTYFQNEAQLEKSRLLSDRFSAERPKGSFSTLEIQRTEQGDSAMYLCASSLPGTGLYEQYFGPGTRLTVT.

This clone is a singleton in its sample. The rearrangement joins TRBV15 to TRBJ1-5; D unclear. Germline loops: CDR1 LNHNV, CDR2 YYDKDF (reference sequence). V gave up 1 base and J gave up 6 bases, with 10 bases separating them. There are 14 residues in the CDR3. CDR3 sequence (DNA): TGTGCCACCAGCAGAGTTGGCTTCGGTCAGCCCCAGCATTTT. Translated: CATSRVGFGQPQHF.

The chain couples TRBV7-9 to TRBJ2-7; TRBD1 matches at 10 bases. V was clipped by 5 bases and J by 3 bases; unmatched bases: 7. The CDR3 sequence is 15 residues long. Germline assignment: CDR1 SEHNR and CDR2 FQNEAQ (reference sequence). Here the CDR3 reads CASSTTGGDSYEQYF. The CDR3 DNA sequence: TGTGCCAGCAGCACGACAGGGGGCGATAGCTACGAGCAGTACTTC.

The rearrangement links TRBV5-1 to TRBJ2-1, with 9 bases fitting TRBD2. Trimming cost V 4 bases and J 4 bases; bases outside gene matches: 6. Per the germline V gene, CDR1 is SGHRS and CDR2 is YFSETQ. This CDR3 spans 15 amino acids. CDR3 sequence (DNA): TGCGCCAGCAGCCCGGTAGCGGGGGCTTACAATGAGCAGTTCTTC. Residues: CASSPVAGAYNEQFF.

V gene TRBV27 combines with J gene TRBJ2-3, with D perhaps assigned TRBD1 or TRBD2 (5 bases each). The CDR3 consists of 15 residues. V was trimmed by 4 bases and J by 3 bases, leaving 14 bases between them. Germline assignment: CDR1 MNHEY and CDR2 SMNVEV (reference sequence). CDR3 amino acids: CASSSGARATDTQYF. For the CDR3, the DNA is TGTGCCAGCAGTTCCGGGGCCAGGGCGACAGATACGCAGTATTTT.

This clone was picked up one time. The chain carries TRBV9 and TRBJ2-7, with a tentative D call TRBD2 (6 bases). Germline V gene data show CDR1 as SGDLS and CDR2 as YYNGEE. With 4 bases removed from V and 5 bases from J, the gap between germline ends came to 19 bases. This CDR3 has 15 residues. The CDR3 spells CASSPRLLGGNEQYF. The CDR3 coding sequence is TGTGCCAGCAGCCCTCGTCTGCTCGGGGGTAACGAGCAGTACTTC. Supplemented by reference TRBV9 and TRBJ2-7, the full variable domain reads DSGVTQTPKHLITATGQRVTLRCSPRSGDLSVYWYQQSLDQGLQFLIQYYNGEERAKGNILERFSAQQFPDLHSELNLSSLELGDSALYFCASSPRLLGGNEQYFGPGTRLTVT.

The rearrangement uses TRBV5-1 and TRBJ2-6; D gene unclear. This CDR3 contains 14 residues. V lost 1 base and J 4 bases, leaving 6 bases between the germline ends. From germline, CDR1 is SGHRS and CDR2 YFSETQ. The CDR3 DNA reads as TGCGCCAGCAGCTTGTCCTTCGGGGCCAACGTCCTGACTTTC. This gives the protein CASSLSFGANVLTF.

The chain couples TRBV5-1 to TRBJ1-1; weak D call: TRBD1 (5 bases). This CDR3 spans 14 amino acids. V was shortened by 7 bases and J by 2 bases, with 15 bases between the two germline ends. The germline V gene has CDR1 SGHRS and CDR2 YFSETQ. The CDR3 loop is CASHLTGLNTEAFF. CDR3 sequence (DNA): TGCGCCAGCCACCTAACAGGACTAAACACTGAAGCTTTCTTT.

This clone was detected a few times. The V and J genes are TRBV19 and TRBJ2-4; 14 nucleotides match TRBD2. This CDR3 contains 14 residues. CDR1 is LNHDA, CDR2 SQIVND, per germline (reference sequence). The V segment lost 3 bases and the J segment 15 bases; nucleotides outside the gene matches: 7. The CDR3 coding sequence is TGTGCCAGTAGTATTTTGACTAGCGGGGGGGCACGGTACTTC. Amino acid sequence: CASSILTSGGARYF.

The chain has TRBV19 and TRBJ1-1, with D unclear. The germline CDR1 and CDR2 sequences are LNHDA and SQIVND (reference sequence). The V and J ends lost 1 base and 3 bases respectively, with 9 bases between them. This CDR3 region has 14 residues. CDR3 sequence: CASSIGFRDTEAFF. CDR3 DNA sequence: TGTGCCAGTAGTATAGGATTTAGGGACACTGAAGCTTTCTTT. Full variable domain (rest looked up from reference TRBV19 and TRBJ1-1): DGGITQSPKYLFRKEGQNVTLSCEQNLNHDAMYWYRQDPGQGLRLIYYSQIVNDFQKGDIAEGYSVSREKKESFPLTVTSAQKNPTAFYLCASSIGFRDTEAFFGQGTRLTVV.

The V and J genes are TRBV5-6 and TRBJ2-7, with a weak D call TRBD2 (6 bases). The V gene lost 6 bases and the J gene lost 3 bases, with 19 bases spanning the gap. The CDR3 spans 15 residues. Germline CDR1 and CDR2: SGHDT and YYEEEE. CDR3 sequence reads: CASTLGRGRDYEQYF. The CDR3 coding sequence is TGTGCCAGCACCTTAGGACGTGGGCGGGACTACGAGCAGTACTTC.

This clone occurred once. V is TRBV9 and J is TRBJ2-7; a weak D match, TRBD1 (6 bases). V shed 4 bases and J shed 9 bases, with 17 bases lying between them. CDR1 and CDR2 (germline): SGDLS, YYNGEE. There are 13 residues in the CDR3. CDR3 sequence reads: CASSPKSWGRQYF. CDR3 nucleotide sequence: TGTGCCAGCAGCCCCAAGAGTTGGGGGCGGCAGTACTTC.

This clone was found a few times. The CDR3 region is CASSQDETPVEQYF. Here the CDR3 DNA reads TGCGCCAGCAGCCAAGATGAGACTCCCGTCGAGCAGTACTTC. The V call is TRBV4-1, the J call TRBJ2-7; D unclear. V lost 0 bases and J 6 bases, leaving 12 bases between the germline ends. The CDR3 totals 14 residues. Germline values: CDR1 MGHRA, CDR2 YSYEKL.

The chain combines TRBV7-8 with TRBJ2-1; no firm D call. The germline CDR1 and CDR2 sequences are SGHVS and FQNEAQ. The CDR3 extends over 13 amino acids. Trimming pared 3 bases from V and 6 bases from J, leaving 9 bases between. CDR3 loop: CASSFPEFNEQFF. The CDR3 DNA follows: TGTGCCAGCAGCTTCCCGGAGTTCAATGAGCAGTTCTTC.

This clone was detected once. The chain couples TRBV28 to TRBJ2-5; 7 nucleotides align to TRBD1. Germline V CDR1 and CDR2: MDHEN, SYDVKM. The V and J ends lost 6 bases and 4 bases, in that order; junction bases with no gene match: 17. The CDR3 extends over 17 amino acids. The CDR3 here is CASRSGTAFLPLETQYF. In DNA form, the CDR3 reads TGTGCCAGCAGATCCGGGACAGCGTTCCTTCCCCTAGAGACCCAGTACTTC.

The CDR3 region is CASSDRQGWADTQYF. The CDR3 DNA follows: TGTGCCAGCAGTGACCGACAGGGTTGGGCAGATACGCAGTATTTT. The chain couples TRBV6-1 to TRBJ2-3, with 7 positions matching TRBD1. Germline trimming cut 3 bases from V and 4 bases from J; bases unmatched to any gene: 7. In germline, CDR1 is MNHNS, CDR2 SASEGT. The CDR3 is 15 amino acids.